This entry concerns a single TCR beta chain. Its antigen is not known. The data stem from a study of siplizumab effects on memory and regulatory T cells. The CDR3 covers 14 residues. V was shortened by 5 bases and J by 5 bases, with 15 bases between the two germline ends. The V gene's germline CDR1 is SGHDN and CDR2 FVKESK. Findings of the study overall: In the presence of siplizumab, alloreactive sequences traceable to unstimulated CD4+ memory cells were significantly reduced. Roughly 80-96% of proliferating CD4+ or CD8+ clones defied assignment to a naive or memory phenotype.

The protocol was immunoSEQ multiplex PCR, while the TCRdb copy is restricted to in-frame clones and leaves out a portion. Of 110,000 or so clones in the sample, under 95% are singletons; the top ten hold around 0.3%. This receptor was obtained from a human donor in good health. Sequences were obtained from CD4+ T cells sorted from blood. The chain couples TRBV14 to TRBJ1-2; a possible D gene is TRBD1 (6 bases). CDR3 loop: CASSRLGTSYGYTF. The DNA for the CDR3 is TGTGCCAGCAGCAGACTCGGGACAAGTTATGGCTACACCTTC.